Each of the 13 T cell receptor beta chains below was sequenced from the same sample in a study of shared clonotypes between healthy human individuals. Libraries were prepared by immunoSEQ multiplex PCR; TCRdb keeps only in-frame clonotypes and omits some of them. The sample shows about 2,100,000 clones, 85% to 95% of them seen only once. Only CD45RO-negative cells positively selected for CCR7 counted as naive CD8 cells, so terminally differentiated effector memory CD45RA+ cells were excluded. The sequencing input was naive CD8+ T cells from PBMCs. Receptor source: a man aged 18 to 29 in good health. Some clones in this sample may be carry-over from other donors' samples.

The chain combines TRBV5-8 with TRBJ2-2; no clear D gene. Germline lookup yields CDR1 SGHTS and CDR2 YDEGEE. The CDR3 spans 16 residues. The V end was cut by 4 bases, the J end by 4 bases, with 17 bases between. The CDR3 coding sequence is TGTGCCAGCAGCCCCCAGGATGGAAAACGCACCGGGGAGCTGTTTTTT. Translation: CASSPQDGKRTGELFF.

The CDR3 protein is CATRSEINEQFF. The CDR3 DNA is TGTGCCACTCGGAGTGAGATCAATGAGCAGTTCTTC. The chain links TRBV11-2 to TRBJ2-1, with unresolved D. V was clipped by 10 bases and J by 6 bases, with 13 bases between them. The CDR3 length is 12 residues. Germline loops: CDR1 SGHAT, CDR2 FQNNGV.

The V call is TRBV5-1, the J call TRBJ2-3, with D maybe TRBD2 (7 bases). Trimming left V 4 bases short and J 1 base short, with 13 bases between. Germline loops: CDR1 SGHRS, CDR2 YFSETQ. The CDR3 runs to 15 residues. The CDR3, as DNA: TGCGCCAGCAGCGCGGGGGCTAGCGGCACAGATACGCAGTATTTT. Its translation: CASSAGASGTDTQYF.

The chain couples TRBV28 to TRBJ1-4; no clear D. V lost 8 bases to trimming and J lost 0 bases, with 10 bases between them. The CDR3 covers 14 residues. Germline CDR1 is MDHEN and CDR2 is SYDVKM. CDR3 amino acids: CASARLATNEKLFF. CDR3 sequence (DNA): TGTGCCAGCGCCAGGCTGGCAACTAATGAAAAACTGTTTTTT.

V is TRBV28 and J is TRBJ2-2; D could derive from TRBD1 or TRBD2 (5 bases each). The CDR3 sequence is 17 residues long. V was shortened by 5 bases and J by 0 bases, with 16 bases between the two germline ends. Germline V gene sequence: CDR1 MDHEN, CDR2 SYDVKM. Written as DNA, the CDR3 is TGTGCCAGCAGTCCAAGCCCGGGACGGACGAACACCGGGGAGCTGTTTTTT. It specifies CASSPSPGRTNTGELFF.

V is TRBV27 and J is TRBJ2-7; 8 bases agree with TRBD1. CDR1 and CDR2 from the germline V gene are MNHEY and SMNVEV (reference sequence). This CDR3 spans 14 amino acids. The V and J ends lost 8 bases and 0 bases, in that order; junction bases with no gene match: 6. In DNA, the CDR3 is TGTGCCAGCTTCGACAGGGGACCCTCCTACGAGCAGTACTTC. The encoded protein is CASFDRGPSYEQYF.

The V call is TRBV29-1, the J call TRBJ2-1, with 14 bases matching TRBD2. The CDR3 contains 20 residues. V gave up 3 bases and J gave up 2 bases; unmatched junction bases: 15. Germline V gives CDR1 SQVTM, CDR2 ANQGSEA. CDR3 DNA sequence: TGCAGCGTTGAGACAACGGGACTAGCGGGAGAATTGGCCCCCTACAATGAGCAGTTCTTC. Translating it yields CSVETTGLAGELAPYNEQFF.

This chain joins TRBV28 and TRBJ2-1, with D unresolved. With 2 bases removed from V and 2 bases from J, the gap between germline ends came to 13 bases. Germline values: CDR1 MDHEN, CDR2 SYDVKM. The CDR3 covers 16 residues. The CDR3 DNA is TGTGCCAGCAGTTTAGGGTGGGCTGGGACCTACAATGAGCAGTTCTTC. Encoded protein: CASSLGWAGTYNEQFF.

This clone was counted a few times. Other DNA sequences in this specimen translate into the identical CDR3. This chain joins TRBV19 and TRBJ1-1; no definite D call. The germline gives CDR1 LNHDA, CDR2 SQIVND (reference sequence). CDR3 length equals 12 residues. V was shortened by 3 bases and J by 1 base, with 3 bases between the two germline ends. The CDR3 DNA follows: TGTGCCAGTAGTATCTGGAACACTGAAGCTTTCTTT. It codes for CASSIWNTEAFF.

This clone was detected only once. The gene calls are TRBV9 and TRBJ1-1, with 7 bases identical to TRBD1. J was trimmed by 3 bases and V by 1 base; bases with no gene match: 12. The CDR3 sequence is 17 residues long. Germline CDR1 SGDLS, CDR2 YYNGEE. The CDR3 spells CASSVQGVVGADTEAFF. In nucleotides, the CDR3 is TGTGCCAGCAGCGTACAGGGGGTAGTGGGCGCAGACACTGAAGCTTTCTTT.

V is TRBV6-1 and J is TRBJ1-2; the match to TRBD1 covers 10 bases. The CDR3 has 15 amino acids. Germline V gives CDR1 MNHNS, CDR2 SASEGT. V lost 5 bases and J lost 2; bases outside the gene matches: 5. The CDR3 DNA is TGTGCCAGCAGTTTGACAGGGGGCGGGAACTATGGCTACACCTTC. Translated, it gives CASSLTGGGNYGYTF.

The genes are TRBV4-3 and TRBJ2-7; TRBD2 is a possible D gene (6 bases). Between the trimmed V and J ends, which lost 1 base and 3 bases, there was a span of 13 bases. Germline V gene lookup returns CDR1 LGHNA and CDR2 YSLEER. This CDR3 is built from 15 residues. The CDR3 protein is CASSQGRQGGYEQYF. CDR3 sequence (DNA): TGCGCCAGCAGCCAAGGTCGTCAGGGAGGCTACGAGCAGTACTTC.

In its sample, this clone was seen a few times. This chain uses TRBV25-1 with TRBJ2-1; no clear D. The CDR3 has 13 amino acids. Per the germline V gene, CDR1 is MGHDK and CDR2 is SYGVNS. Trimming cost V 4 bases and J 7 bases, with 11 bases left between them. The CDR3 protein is CASSASSRNEQFF. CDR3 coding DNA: TGTGCCAGCAGTGCGTCTAGTAGGAATGAGCAGTTCTTC.